The present entry profiles one TCR beta chain with its context. The sample comes from a study of blood T cell repertoires in COVID-19. Across the whole study: PBMCs, B-cell-depleted T cells, or T cells were the source of the cDNA or gDNA that made up the material.

V lost 0 bases to trimming and J lost 3 bases; unmatched junction nucleotides: 3. This CDR3 is built from 15 residues. CDR1 is SGHRS, CDR2 YFSETQ, per germline. Cohort 3 recovery required two negative PCRs, clearance, or symptom resolution. In the study's own analysis: By means of reference gene primer amplification, nucleated cell counts were estimated. The protocol was immunoSEQ multiplex PCR, while the TCRdb copy is restricted to in-frame clones and leaves out a portion. V, J and clone size are taken as reported in that table, and D and trimming were inferred from the DNA itself. The sample holds approximately 280,000 clones; 85% are singletons and the top ten take about 2.7%.

The sequence derives from a woman aged 45-65 years who had recovered from COVID-19. Sequenced sample: PBMCs or T cells enriched from blood (not recorded which). This sequence joins TRBV5-1 and TRBJ2-5; 9 bases align to TRBD1. Here the CDR3 DNA reads TGCGCCAGCAGCTTGGCAGGGACAGGGAAAGAGACCCAGTACTTC. Translating it yields CASSLAGTGKETQYF.